This TCR beta chain derives from a study of follicular helper T cells after annual influenza vaccination. This CDR3 comprises 13 residues. Germline-derived CDR1 and CDR2 are MDHEN and SYDVKM. The ends were cut back, 4 bases at V and 4 bases at J, with 9 bases in the middle. TCRB was sequenced at Survey level resolution. Repertoires were generated with immunoSEQ multiplex PCR, while TCRdb's copy carries only in-frame clones and drops some. The sample shows approximately 8,700 clones, nearly 85% of them seen only once. As to time point: 2013-2014 season, 7 days after vaccination. Between about 40 and 110 mL of blood was drawn per time point.

The source was CXCR5+ CD38- circulating T follicular helper cells from blood, collected 7 days after influenza vaccination. Subset of the sample: circulating Tfh, non-naive CD4+CXCR5+PD-1+ (ICOS+CD38+ or ICOS-CD38-). The clonotype originates from an adult who received the influenza vaccine. This sequence joins TRBV28 and TRBJ2-3; D remains ambiguous. CDR3 bases: TGTGCCAGCAGTTGGGAAGGGCCAGATACGCAGTATTTT. Protein product: CASSWEGPDTQYF.